These 9 T cell receptor beta chains originate from one sample sequenced in a study of brain T cells in children with intractable seizures (dated by TCRdb to about 2021). The time point label of this sample denotes: resected brain tissue, or blood drawn just prior to surgery. The library was produced with the immunoSEQ multiplex PCR assay. The source is immuneACCESS, and TCRdb retained only in-frame sequences with V and J called. Part of the clones is not carried over; for the studies checked, unresolved V genes explain less than half of this, and the remainder is unexplained. The sample contains approximately 41,000 clones, approximately 92% of them found a single time. The ten largest clones take up 5% to 7.5% of the sample. This specimen consisted of peripheral blood, obtained at surgery. Source of these receptors: a girl aged 2-15 years with tuberous sclerosis and intractable seizures.

The genes are TRBV27 and TRBJ1-5; TRBD1 matches at 7 bases. V gave up 4 bases and J gave up 9 bases; unmatched junction bases: 15. This CDR3 has 16 amino acids. Germline V gives CDR1 MNHEY, CDR2 SMNVEV (reference sequence). The CDR3 DNA is TGTGCCAGCAGTTCAACCCGGACAGGCGGAATAGGGCCCCAGCATTTT. Residues: CASSSTRTGGIGPQHF.

This clone was picked up one time. The J gene is TRBJ2-3, the V gene TRBV4-1, with D possibly matching TRBD2 (5 bases). CDR1 is MGHRA, CDR2 YSYEKL, per germline. The V end was cut by 0 bases, the J end by 4 bases, with 14 bases between. This CDR3 region has 16 residues. The chain's CDR3 is CASSQERDLAADTQYF. DNA for the CDR3: TGCGCCAGCAGCCAAGAAAGGGATCTAGCTGCAGATACGCAGTATTTT.

The DNA for the CDR3 is TGTGCCAGCAGGTGGACAGGGGGCACTGAAGCTTTCTTT. As protein: CASRWTGGTEAFF. The rearrangement joins TRBV25-1 to TRBJ1-1; 10 nucleotides agree with TRBD1. Germline trimming cut 6 bases from V and 4 bases from J; bases unmatched to any gene: 2. There are 13 residues in the CDR3. CDR1 and CDR2 from the germline V gene are MGHDK and SYGVNS.

This clone was detected once. This sequence joins TRBV11-2 and TRBJ2-3, with D unclear. This CDR3 has 13 residues. With 4 bases removed from V and 7 bases from J, the gap between germline ends came to 12 bases. Germline loops: CDR1 SGHAT, CDR2 FQNNGV. CDR3 sequence reads: CASSSLRDHTQYF. For the CDR3, the DNA is TGTGCCAGCAGCTCACTCAGAGATCATACGCAGTATTTT.

This sequence joins TRBV5-6 and TRBJ1-5, with 9 bases matching TRBD1. Trimming at V came to 5 bases and at J to 7 bases, leaving 7 bases not matched to a gene. The germline gives CDR1 SGHDT, CDR2 YYEEEE. The CDR3 has 14 amino acids. CDR3 bases: TGTGCCAGCAGTTCAGAGGGACAGGGACAGCCCCAGCATTTT. This sequence encodes CASSSEGQGQPQHF.

The V and J genes are TRBV19 and TRBJ1-4; perhaps TRBD1 as D (6 bases). Germline values: CDR1 LNHDA, CDR2 SQIVND (reference sequence). The CDR3 is made up of 16 amino acids. V dropped 6 bases and J dropped 8 bases, with 22 bases sitting between them. The CDR3 region has the DNA TGTGCCAGTAGGAGGTTAGAGGGGGGCGCGAGAGAAAAACTGTTTTTT. This translates into CASRRLEGGAREKLFF. The variable domain in full, completed from reference TRBV19 and TRBJ1-4, reads DGGITQSPKYLFRKEGQNVTLSCEQNLNHDAMYWYRQDPGQGLRLIYYSQIVNDFQKGDIAEGYSVSREKKESFPLTVTSAQKNPTAFYLCASRRLEGGAREKLFFGSGTQLSVL.

This clone was detected only once. The J gene is TRBJ2-5, the V gene TRBV3-1 (or the pseudogene TRBV3-2); D is possibly TRBD2 (7 bases). Per the germline V gene, CDR1 is LGHDT and CDR2 is YNNKEL (reference sequence). The CDR3 runs to 16 residues. Trimming shortened V by 0 bases and J by 7 bases, and 18 bases separated the two germline ends. Here the CDR3 reads CASSQDPRLGGGTQYF. The CDR3, as DNA: TGTGCCAGCAGCCAAGATCCCCGACTAGGGGGGGGGACCCAGTACTTC.

As to this clone: The junction shows a germline mismatch at one end, possibly a read error. Different DNA sequences within this sample yield the same CDR3. CDR3 bases: TGCGCCAGCAGCCTAGAGGGGAAAAACTACGAGCAGTATTTC. Residues: CASSLEGKNYEQYF. The chain couples TRBV5-1 to TRBJ2-7; the D gene could be TRBD1 or TRBD2 (5 bases each). The CDR3 covers 14 residues. Germline CDR1 reads SGHRS; CDR2 reads YFSETQ. Complete variable domain (other parts from reference TRBV5-1 and TRBJ2-7): KAGVTQTPRYLIKTRGQQVTLSCSPISGHRSVSWYQQTPGQGLQFLFEYFSETQRNKGNFPGRFSGRQFSNSRSEMNVSTLELGDSALYLCASSLEGKNYEQYFGPGTRLTVT.

The CDR3 loop is CASSVTESSYEQYF. CDR3 sequence (DNA): TGTGCCAGCAGCGTGACGGAGAGCTCCTACGAGCAGTACTTC. The rearrangement links TRBV9 to TRBJ2-7; D call uncertain. In germline, CDR1 is SGDLS, CDR2 YYNGEE. CDR3 size: 14 residues. V lost 2 bases and J 0 bases, leaving 9 bases between the germline ends.